Below are 17 T cell receptor beta chains sequenced from a single sample in a study of T cells in Graves' hyperthyroidism and ophthalmopathy. RNA transcripts gave rise to amplified TCR beta CDR3 regions. A first-round RT-PCR of the TCR CDR3 used the HTBI primer set. Each CDR3 protein gets one entry after TCRdb re-called the multiplex PCR reads with MiXCR. The sample comprises under 600,000 distinct CDR3 sequences, more than 15% of which are singletons, and 2.5% to 4% rests with the top ten. Sequenced input: blood. These receptors all stem from a woman aged 40-49 years with Graves' ophthalmopathy.

This clonotype was counted at least ten times. This chain connects TRBV18 to TRBJ1-1; a weak D match, TRBD1 (5 bases). This CDR3 region has 13 residues. V shed 2 bases and J shed 5 bases, with 9 bases lying between them. CDR1 KGHSH and CDR2 LQKENI come from the germline V gene. The CDR3 sequence is CASSPSGGTEAFF. For the CDR3, the DNA is TGTGCCAGCTCACCATCGGGGGGGACTGAAGCTTTCTTT.

The chain couples TRBV2 to TRBJ1-1; no reliable D call. With 7 bases removed from V and 1 base from J, the gap between germline ends came to 4 bases. The germline CDR1 and CDR2 sequences are SNHLY and FYNNEI. This CDR3 is 11 amino acids long. The CDR3 loop is CASTANTEAFF. CDR3 in DNA: TGTGCCAGCACGGCGAACACTGAAGCTTTCTTT.

This clonotype showed up just a few times. A read error is possible here, since a much larger clone lies one base away. The CDR3: CAGNSEGETQYF. CDR3 coding DNA: TGTGCCGGCAACAGTGAGGGGGAGACCCAGTACTTC. The chain uses TRBV3-1 and TRBJ2-5; the D gene could be TRBD1 or TRBD2 (5 bases each). CDR1 is LGHDT and CDR2 is YNNKEL in the germline V gene (reference sequence). V was pared by 11 bases and J by 5 bases, with 15 bases between. This CDR3 spans 12 amino acids.

This clonotype was found many times. This chain links TRBV18 with TRBJ2-5; D is perhaps TRBD2 (5 bases). The CDR3 runs 14 residues. V was shortened by 6 bases and J by 1 base, with 12 bases between the two germline ends. From germline, CDR1 is KGHSH and CDR2 LQKENI. For the CDR3, the DNA is TGTGCCAGCTCCCCAAGCGGTTTCCAAGAGACCCAGTACTTC. It specifies CASSPSGFQETQYF.

A single count supports this clonotype. The chain links TRBV11-2 to TRBJ2-5; 7 bases are shared with TRBD1. Looked up from germline, CDR1 is SGHAT and CDR2 is FQNNGV. The V and J ends lost 5 bases and 4 bases, in that order; junction bases with no gene match: 7. The CDR3 totals 14 residues. CDR3 DNA: TGTGCCAGCAGCCGAGCGACAGGGAGAGAGACCCAGTACTTC. It translates to CASSRATGRETQYF.

Details on this clonotype: The junction shows a germline mismatch at one end, possibly a read error. This sequence joins TRBV9 and TRBJ2-2, with 7 bases fitting TRBD1. CDR1 is SGDLS, CDR2 YYNGEE, per germline. The CDR3 is made up of 15 amino acids. The CDR3 protein is CAGSVSGGITGELFF. CDR3 DNA: TGTGCCGGCAGCGTATCAGGGGGTATCACCGGGGAGCTGTTTTTT.

Of note for this clonotype: A junction boundary mismatches the germline segment, possibly from a read error. This chain connects TRBV27 to TRBJ2-1; D call uncertain. This CDR3 region has 15 residues. CDR1 is MNHEY and CDR2 is SMNVEV in the germline V gene (reference sequence). CDR3 in DNA: TGTGCCAGCAGTTTATCCCGGACGGGTTACAATGGGCAGTTCTTC. This sequence encodes CASSLSRTGYNGQFF.

This clonotype was observed at least ten times. The chain carries TRBV30 and TRBJ2-7, with no clear D. There are 13 residues in the CDR3. Germline V gives CDR1 GTSNPN, CDR2 SVGIG (reference sequence). Trimming removed 3 bases at V and 3 bases at J, with 12 bases between. The CDR3 region has the DNA TGTGCCTGGAGAACGGAGAAAATCTACGAGCAGTACTTC. It specifies CAWRTEKIYEQYF.

This clonotype came up many times. The chain couples TRBV28 to TRBJ2-3; D is unclear. This CDR3 is 14 amino acids long. Germline V gives CDR1 MDHEN, CDR2 SYDVKM. Trimming cost V 6 bases and J 1 base, with 11 bases left between them. CDR3 DNA: TGTGCCAGCAGCGAGGCGCAGGGCACAGATACGCAGTATTTT. The encoded protein is CASSEAQGTDTQYF.

This clonotype occurred a few times. This sequence joins TRBV7-9 and TRBJ2-1; D might be TRBD2 (5 bases). Germline CDR1 is SEHNR and CDR2 is FQNEAQ (reference sequence). The CDR3 length is 11 residues. Trimming took 10 bases from V and 8 from J, leaving 12 bases between them. DNA for the CDR3: TGTGCCATCCCTACGCGGGATGAGCAGTTCTTC. Amino acids: CAIPTRDEQFF.

Ten or more counts support this clonotype. The junction departs from germline at one end; a sequencing error may be responsible. The V gene is TRBV11-2, the J gene TRBJ2-3, with D perhaps matching TRBD1 (5 bases). The CDR3 is made up of 13 amino acids. Germline V gene data show CDR1 as SGHAT and CDR2 as FQNNGV. This CDR3 reads CASNLGGTDTQYF. CDR3 nucleotides: TGTGCCAGCAACTTAGGGGGCACAGATACGCAGTATTTT. Using reference TRBV11-2 and TRBJ2-3 for the parts outside the CDR3, the full variable domain is EAGVAQSPRYKIIEKRQSVAFWCNPISGHATLYWYQQILGQGPKLLIQFQNNGVVDDSQLPKDRFSAERLKGVDSTLKIQPAKLEDSAVYLCASNLGGTDTQYFGPGTRLTVL.

This clonotype has a count of ten or more. The CDR3 DNA reads TGTGCCAGCCGCCGAGGTCTCGGGCAGTACTTC. Amino acids: CASRRGLGQYF. This chain connects TRBV2 to TRBJ2-7; D ambiguous. The CDR3 contains 11 residues. V was trimmed by 8 bases and J by 9 bases, leaving 14 bases between them. Germline V lookup: CDR1 SNHLY, CDR2 FYNNEI.

This clonotype was seen ten or more times. The chain joins TRBV24-1 to TRBJ1-2, with 9 bases fitting TRBD1. V shed 3 bases, J shed 6 bases, and the junction held 4 bases outside the gene matches. This CDR3 contains 14 residues. Germline V gives CDR1 KGHDR, CDR2 SFDVKD. CDR3 residues: CATSDPRDRDGYTF. The DNA of the CDR3 is TGTGCCACCAGTGATCCCCGGGACAGGGATGGCTACACCTTC.

This chain links TRBV6-1 with TRBJ1-2; D is unresolved. The ends were cut back, 6 bases at V and 4 bases at J, with 6 bases in the middle. The germline gives CDR1 MNHNS, CDR2 SASEGT. This CDR3 has 11 amino acids. The CDR3 DNA follows: TGTGCCAGCAGCCAGTTCTATGGCTACACCTTC. Amino acids: CASSQFYGYTF.

The sample holds many counts of this clonotype. CDR3 in amino acids: CSARTDRGAAWREQYF. CDR3 coding DNA: TGCAGTGCTAGAACTGACCGGGGGGCAGCTTGGCGCGAGCAGTACTTC. The J gene is TRBJ2-7, the V gene TRBV20-1; D possibly corresponds to TRBD2 (7 bases). Trimming left V 2 bases short and J 6 bases short, with 23 bases between. CDR3 size: 16 residues. The germline gives CDR1 DFQATT, CDR2 SNEGSKA (reference sequence).

This clonotype was seen a few times. V is TRBV4-1 and J is TRBJ2-3; 9 nucleotides align to TRBD2. Germline loops: CDR1 MGHRA, CDR2 YSYEKL. The CDR3 has 18 residues. J lost 4 bases, V lost 4 bases, and 15 bases had no gene match. The CDR3 nucleotides read TGCGCCAGCAGCCTTCTTACCGGGACTAGCAAGTTGGCAGATACGCAGTATTTT. Protein product: CASSLLTGTSKLADTQYF.

On this clonotype: Mismatch with germline at one junction end may stem from a read error. The chain links TRBV5-1 to TRBJ2-1; D may match TRBD1 or TRBD2 (5 bases each). The CDR3 is 14 residues long. From germline, CDR1 is SGHRS and CDR2 YFSETQ. This CDR3 reads CVSSSSGPYNEQFF. For the CDR3, the DNA is TGCGTCAGCAGCTCCTCGGGGCCCTACAATGAGCAGTTCTTC. Full variable domain (missing parts from reference TRBV5-1 and TRBJ2-1): KAGVTQTPRYLIKTRGQQVTLSCSPISGHRSVSWYQQTPGQGLQFLFEYFSETQRNKGNFPGRFSGRQFSNSRSEMNVSTLELGDSALYLCVSSSSGPYNEQFFGPGTRLTVL.